This TCR beta chain was profiled in a study of cytomegalovirus exposure and HLA in healthy donors. Study as a whole: Most donors, roughly 82% of 350 to 450 genotyped, fell in the Caucasian-associated ancestry cluster. Study-wide results and limits: 87-base-pair reads could not separate some V segments, including TRBV6-2 and TRBV6-3. Reported findings show TCR beta sequences accurately forecast HLA-A and HLA-B alleles in most subjects.

To note about this clone: Its specificity is not known.

Germline CDR1 SGHDT, CDR2 YYEEEE. This CDR3 is built from 18 residues. The V gene end was trimmed by 0 bases and the J gene end by 1 base; junction bases not matched to a gene: 9. It was with 60 Vbeta and 13 Jbeta primers that the PCR ran. The repertoire was sequenced with immunoSEQ multiplex PCR; TCRdb's copy has only in-frame clones and lacks some. This table has tens of thousands of clones, roughly four fifths appearing once. The TCR originated in a man aged 18-30 years in good health and CMV-seronegative. Sequencing used PBMCs. V usage is TRBV5-6 and J usage is TRBJ2-7, with TRBD2 identical over 11 bases. The CDR3 protein is CASSLAASGGLSSYEQYF. The CDR3 DNA reads TGTGCCAGCAGCTTGGCGGCTAGCGGGGGGCTGAGTTCCTACGAGCAGTACTTC.